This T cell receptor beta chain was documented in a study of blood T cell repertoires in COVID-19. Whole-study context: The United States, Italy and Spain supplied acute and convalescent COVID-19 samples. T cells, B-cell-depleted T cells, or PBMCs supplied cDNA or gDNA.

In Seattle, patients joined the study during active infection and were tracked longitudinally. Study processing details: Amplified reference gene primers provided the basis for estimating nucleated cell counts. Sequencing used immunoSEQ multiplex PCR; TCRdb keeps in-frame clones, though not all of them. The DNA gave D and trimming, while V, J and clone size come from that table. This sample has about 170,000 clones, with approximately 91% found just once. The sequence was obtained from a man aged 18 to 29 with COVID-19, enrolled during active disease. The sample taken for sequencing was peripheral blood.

The CDR3 DNA reads TGCGCCAGCAGTGAGACATCCACAGATACGCAGTATTTT. Translation gives CASSETSTDTQYF. The rearrangement links TRBV10-2 to TRBJ2-3; D is unclear. The V gene lost 2 bases and the J gene lost 2 bases, with 5 bases spanning the gap. CDR3 size: 13 residues. Per the germline V gene, CDR1 is WSHSY and CDR2 is SAAADI.